A selection of T cell receptor beta chains follows, all from one sample in a study of OX40 agonist ivuxolimab in advanced cancers. The repertoire was sequenced with immunoSEQ multiplex PCR; TCRdb's copy has only in-frame clones and lacks some. The sample records about 50,000 clones, 70% to 90% being singletons. Sequencing was performed on CD4+ or CD8+ T cells sorted from blood, taken in a trial of the OX40 agonist ivuxolimab. Every receptor here comes from an adult with an advanced solid tumor such as melanoma, head and neck, liver or kidney cancer. The CDR3 runs from the conserved cysteine through the conserved F or W. The order of the fields is J gene, D gene, CDR3 length, V gene, clone size, CDR3 protein, CDR3 DNA. D genes are given only for firm matches. Size values are once, few and many counts, or a class for expanded clones, and some rows have none.

>TRBJ2-2|TRBD1|16|TRBV7-8|-
CASSLVGGGNTGELFF
TGTGCCAGCAGCTTAGTAGGGGGCGGAAACACCGGGGAGCTGTTTTTT
>TRBJ2-3|TRBD2|18|TRBV19|-
CASSIGLAGGPIPDTQYF
TGTGCCAGTAGTATTGGTCTAGCGGGAGGGCCTATCCCAGATACGCAGTATTTT
>TRBJ2-6|-|13|TRBV10-3|-
CAISQEDGNVLTF
TGTGCCATCAGCCAAGAGGACGGCAACGTCCTGACTTTC
>TRBJ2-3|-|12|TRBV4-1|-
CASSQGGATQYF
TGCGCCAGCAGCCAAGGGGGGGCTACGCAGTATTTT
>TRBJ2-3|-|14|TRBV19|-
CASSPGLITDTQYF
TGTGCCAGTAGTCCTGGACTGATCACAGATACGCAGTATTTT
>TRBJ2-5|-|14|TRBV2|-
CASSDNPLRETQYF
TGTGCCAGCAGTGATAACCCCCTTCGGGAGACCCAGTACTTC
>TRBJ2-2|-|13|TRBV30|-
CAWSVPGPGELFF
TGTGCCTGGAGTGTTCCGGGGCCCGGGGAGCTGTTTTTT
>TRBJ2-7|TRBD2|15|TRBV11-1|-
CASSLGTTFGREQYF
TGTGCCAGCAGCTTAGGAACGACATTCGGGAGGGAGCAGTACTTC
>TRBJ2-7|-|12|TRBV6-1|-
CASSAPSYEQYF
TGTGCCAGCAGTGCCCCGTCCTACGAGCAGTACTTC
>TRBJ1-5|TRBD1|15|TRBV5-1|-
CASSLGQGASQPQHF
TGCGCCAGCAGCTTAGGACAGGGGGCAAGTCAGCCCCAGCATTTT
>TRBJ2-1|-|12|TRBV29-1|-
CSAERGYDEQFF
TGCAGCGCAGAAAGGGGGTACGATGAGCAGTTCTTC
>TRBJ2-1|-|11|TRBV6-5|once
CASILKYEQFF
TGTGCCAGCATCCTGAAATATGAGCAGTTCTTC
>TRBJ2-7|TRBD2|14|TRBV10-3|-
CAISVGLAGGEQYF
TGTGCCATCAGTGTGGGACTAGCGGGAGGCGAGCAGTACTTC
>TRBJ1-1|-|13|TRBV18|few
CASSPPGPYEAFF
TGTGCCAGCTCACCACCGGGGCCGTATGAAGCTTTCTTT
>TRBJ2-1|TRBD2|17|TRBV14|-
CASSQNELAEPYNEQFF
TGTGCCAGCAGCCAAAACGAACTAGCGGAACCTTACAATGAGCAGTTCTTC
>TRBJ1-5|-|15|TRBV7-8|few
CASSPRTSSNQPQHF
TGTGCCAGCAGTCCTCGGACAAGTAGCAATCAGCCCCAGCATTTT
>TRBJ2-3|-|12|TRBV4-1|-
CASSQLTDTQYF
TGCGCCAGCAGCCAACTAACAGATACGCAGTATTTT
>TRBJ2-2|-|12|TRBV11-3|-
CASSYSTGELFF
TGTGCCAGCAGCTACAGTACCGGGGAGCTGTTTTTT
>TRBJ2-3|TRBD2|16|TRBV9|-
CASSSTAGGSTDTQYF
TGTGCCAGCAGCTCGACAGCGGGAGGGAGCACAGATACGCAGTATTTT
>TRBJ2-2|-|14|TRBV5-4|-
CASSLVSNTGELFF
TGTGCCAGCAGCTTGGTTTCTAACACCGGGGAGCTGTTTTTT
>TRBJ2-3|TRBD2|15|TRBV4-1|-
CASSQVGLGIDTQYF
TGCGCCAGCAGCCAAGTGGGACTAGGTATAGATACGCAGTATTTT
>TRBJ1-4|-|14|TRBV11-2|-
CASSLGMSNEKLFF
TGTGCCAGCAGCTTAGGGATGTCTAATGAAAAACTGTTTTTT
>TRBJ2-2|-|15|TRBV18|-
CASSPRPEDTGELFF
TGTGCCAGCTCCCCTCGGCCAGAGGACACCGGGGAGCTGTTTTTT
>TRBJ1-5|-|17|TRBV2|-
CASSARGGGNSNQPQHF
TGTGCCAGCAGTGCCCGGGGGGGAGGAAATAGCAATCAGCCCCAGCATTTT
>TRBJ1-6|-|17|TRBV5-1|-
CASSLTLRSSYNSPLHF
TGCGCCAGCAGCTTGACATTAAGGAGCTCCTATAATTCACCCCTCCACTTT
>TRBJ1-1|-|13|TRBV5-1|-
CASSFSMNTEAFF
TGCGCCAGCAGCTTTTCTATGAACACTGAAGCTTTCTTT
>TRBJ2-7|-|14|TRBV18|-
CASSPPGVSYEQYF
TGTGCCAGCTCACCACCCGGGGTCTCCTACGAGCAGTACTTC
>TRBJ2-5|TRBD2|16|TRBV5-1|-
CASSLQGLAGRETQYF
TGCGCCAGCAGCTTGCAGGGACTAGCGGGAAGAGAGACCCAGTACTTC
>TRBJ2-3|TRBD2|16|TRBV11-2|-
CASSGGLAGKVDTQYF
TGTGCCAGCAGCGGCGGACTAGCGGGGAAAGTAGATACGCAGTATTTT
>TRBJ2-2|-|14|TRBV19|-
CASSKGALGGELFF
TGTGCCAGTAGTAAGGGTGCGCTCGGCGGGGAGCTGTTTTTT
>TRBJ2-5|TRBD2|15|TRBV5-4|-
CASSLGLAGGETQYF
TGTGCCAGCAGCCTGGGACTAGCGGGAGGGGAGACCCAGTACTTC